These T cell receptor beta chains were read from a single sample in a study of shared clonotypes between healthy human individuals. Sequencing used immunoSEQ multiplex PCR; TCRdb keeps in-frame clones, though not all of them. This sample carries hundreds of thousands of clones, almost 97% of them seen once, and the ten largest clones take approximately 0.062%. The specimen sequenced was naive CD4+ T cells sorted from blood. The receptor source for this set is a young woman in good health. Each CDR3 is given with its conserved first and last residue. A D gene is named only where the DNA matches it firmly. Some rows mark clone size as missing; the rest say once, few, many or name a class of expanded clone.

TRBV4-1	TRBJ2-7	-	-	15	CASSQAAGYAYEQYF	TGCGCCAGCAGCCAAGCTGCAGGGTATGCCTACGAGCAGTACTTC
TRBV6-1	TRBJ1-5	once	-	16	CASSVGAGHSNQPQHF	TGTGCCAGCAGTGTGGGGGCAGGGCATAGCAATCAGCCCCAGCATTTT
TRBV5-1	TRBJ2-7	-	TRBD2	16	CASSPKAGAGEGEQYF	TGCGCCAGCAGCCCCAAGGCGGGTGCGGGAGAAGGCGAGCAGTACTTC
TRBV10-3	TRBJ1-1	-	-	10	CAIRPWEAFF	TGTGCCATCAGGCCGTGGGAAGCTTTCTTT
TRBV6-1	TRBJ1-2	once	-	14	CASILTAFNYGYTF	TGTGCCAGCATCCTGACCGCGTTCAACTATGGCTACACCTTC
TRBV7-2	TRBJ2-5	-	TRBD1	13	CASRYDRVETQYF	TGTGCCAGCAGATACGACAGGGTGGAGACCCAGTACTTC
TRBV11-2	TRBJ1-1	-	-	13	CASSLGGNTEAFF	TGTGCCAGCAGCCTGGGAGGGAACACTGAAGCTTTCTTT
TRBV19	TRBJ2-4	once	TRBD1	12	CASESNGQGIYF	TGTGCCAGTGAAAGTAATGGACAGGGGATCTACTTC
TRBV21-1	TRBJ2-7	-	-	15	CASSSTGWGNYEQYF	TGTGCCAGCAGTTCTACAGGGTGGGGCAACTACGAGCAGTACTTC
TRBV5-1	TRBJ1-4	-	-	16	CASSLVGTGNNEKLFF	TGCGCCAGCAGCTTGGTTGGCACAGGGAATAATGAAAAACTGTTTTTT
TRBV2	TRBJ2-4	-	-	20	CASSEAQGDSQTRRGNIQYF	TGTGCCAGCAGTGAAGCGCAAGGGGACAGTCAGACCCGTCGGGGGAACATTCAGTACTTC
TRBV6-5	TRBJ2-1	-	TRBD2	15	CAISGGGFSYNEQFF	TGTGCCATCAGTGGCGGGGGGTTTTCCTACAATGAGCAGTTCTTC
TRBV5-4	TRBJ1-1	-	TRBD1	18	CASRADSRQGLWDTEAFF	TGTGCCAGCAGGGCCGATTCAAGACAGGGCTTGTGGGACACTGAAGCTTTCTTT
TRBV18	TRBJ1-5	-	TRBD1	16	CASSPPGGQGGPPQHF	TGTGCCAGCTCACCACCAGGGGGACAGGGTGGGCCGCCCCAGCATTTT
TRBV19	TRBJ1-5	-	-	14	CASSIDLSNQPQHF	TGTGCCAGTAGTATAGATCTCAGCAATCAGCCCCAGCATTTT
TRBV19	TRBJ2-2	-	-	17	CASSLTLDSANTGELFF	TGTGCCAGTAGCCTTACCCTGGACAGCGCGAACACCGGGGAGCTGTTTTTT
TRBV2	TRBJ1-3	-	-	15	CASSDRREAGNTIYF	TGTGCCAGCAGTGATCGCAGGGAGGCCGGAAACACCATATATTTT
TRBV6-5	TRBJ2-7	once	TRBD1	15	CASSYSGQGAWEQYF	TGTGCCAGCAGTTACTCAGGACAGGGGGCATGGGAGCAGTACTTC
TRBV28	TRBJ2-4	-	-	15	CASSPRGTPIGIQYF	TGTGCCAGCAGTCCCCGCGGGACTCCGATCGGCATTCAGTACTTC
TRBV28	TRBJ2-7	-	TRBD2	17	CASSSPGASGRGHEQYF	TGTGCCAGCAGTTCCCCGGGGGCTAGCGGGAGGGGGCACGAGCAGTACTTC
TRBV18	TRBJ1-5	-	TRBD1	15	CASSLDRGDVPPQHF	TGTGCCAGCTCCCTGGACAGGGGTGATGTTCCGCCCCAGCATTTT
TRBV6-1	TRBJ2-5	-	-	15	CASSEARGGLETQYF	TGTGCCAGCAGTGAAGCCAGGGGGGGTCTAGAGACCCAGTACTTC
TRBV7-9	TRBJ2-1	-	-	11	CASSLEHEQFF	TGTGCCAGCAGCTTAGAACATGAGCAGTTCTTC
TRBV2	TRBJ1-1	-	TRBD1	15	CASRSTGVANTEAFF	TGTGCCAGCAGATCCACAGGGGTGGCGAACACTGAAGCTTTCTTT
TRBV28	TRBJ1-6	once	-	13	CASSPEDGSPLHF	TGTGCCAGCAGCCCCGAGGATGGATCACCCCTCCACTTT
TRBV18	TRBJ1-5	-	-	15	CASSLSETGIQPQHF	TGTGCCAGCTCACTTAGTGAGACAGGCATTCAGCCCCAGCATTTT
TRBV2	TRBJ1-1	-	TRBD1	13	CASAKGQGLVAFF	TGTGCCAGCGCTAAGGGACAGGGCTTAGTTGCTTTCTTT
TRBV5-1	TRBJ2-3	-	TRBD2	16	CASSGTGTSSTDTQYF	TGCGCCAGCAGCGGGACCGGGACTAGCTCGACAGATACGCAGTATTTT
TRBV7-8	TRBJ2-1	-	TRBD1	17	CASSLARGLKIYNEQFF	TGTGCCAGCAGCTTAGCCAGGGGGCTCAAAATCTACAATGAGCAGTTCTTC
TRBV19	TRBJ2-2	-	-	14	CASTPRTHTGELFF	TGTGCCAGTACACCGAGGACTCACACCGGGGAGCTGTTTTTT
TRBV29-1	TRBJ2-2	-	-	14	CSARDPGRPGELFF	TGCAGCGCCCGAGACCCTGGGCGACCCGGGGAGCTGTTTTTT
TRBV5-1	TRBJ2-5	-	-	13	CASSLNPDGTQYF	TGCGCCAGCAGCTTAAACCCAGACGGGACCCAGTACTTC
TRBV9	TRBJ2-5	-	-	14	CASSVDRAQETQYF	TGTGCCAGCAGCGTAGACAGGGCCCAAGAGACCCAGTACTTC
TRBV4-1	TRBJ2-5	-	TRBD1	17	CASSRATGQGAGETQYF	TGCGCCAGCAGCCGGGCGACGGGACAGGGGGCTGGAGAGACCCAGTACTTC
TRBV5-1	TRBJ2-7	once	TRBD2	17	CASSGGVNGRTQYEQYF	TGCGCCAGCAGCGGGGGGGTTAATGGGAGGACTCAGTACGAGCAGTACTTC
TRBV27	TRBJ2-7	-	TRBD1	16	CASSLSSGTGFYEQYF	TGTGCCAGCAGTTTATCCTCCGGGACAGGGTTCTACGAGCAGTACTTC
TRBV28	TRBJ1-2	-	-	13	CASRSGGLYGYTF	TGTGCCAGCAGATCGGGCGGACTCTATGGCTACACCTTC
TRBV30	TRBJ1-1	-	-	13	CAWKGTMNTEAFF	TGTGCCTGGAAGGGGACCATGAACACTGAAGCTTTCTTT
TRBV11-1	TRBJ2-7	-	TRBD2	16	CASSNRTSGNIYEQYF	TGTGCCAGCAGCAACCGGACTAGCGGGAACATCTACGAGCAGTACTTC